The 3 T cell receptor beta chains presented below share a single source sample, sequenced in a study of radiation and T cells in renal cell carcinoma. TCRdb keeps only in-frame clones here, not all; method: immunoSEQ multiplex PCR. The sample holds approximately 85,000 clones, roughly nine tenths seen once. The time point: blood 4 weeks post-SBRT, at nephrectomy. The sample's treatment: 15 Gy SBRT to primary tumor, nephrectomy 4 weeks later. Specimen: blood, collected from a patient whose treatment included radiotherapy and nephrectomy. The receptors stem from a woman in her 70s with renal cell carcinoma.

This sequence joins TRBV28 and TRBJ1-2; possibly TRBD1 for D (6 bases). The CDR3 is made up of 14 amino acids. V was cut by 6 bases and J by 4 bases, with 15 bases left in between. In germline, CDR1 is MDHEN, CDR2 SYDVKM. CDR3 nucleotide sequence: TGTGCCAGCAGCTCCGAGACAGGCACCTATGGCTACACCTTC. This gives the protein CASSSETGTYGYTF.

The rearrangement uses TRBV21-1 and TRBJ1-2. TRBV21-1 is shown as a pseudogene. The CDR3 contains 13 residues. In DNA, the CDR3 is TGTGCCAGCTCTCTGGGAGGGGGCAATGGCTACACCTTC. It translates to CASSLGGGNGYTF.

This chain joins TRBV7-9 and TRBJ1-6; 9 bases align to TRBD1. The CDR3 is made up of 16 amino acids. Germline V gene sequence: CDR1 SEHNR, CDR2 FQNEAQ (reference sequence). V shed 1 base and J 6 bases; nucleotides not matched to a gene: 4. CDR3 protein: CASSLGLQGANSPLHF. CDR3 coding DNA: TGTGCCAGCAGCTTAGGTTTACAGGGGGCTAATTCACCCCTCCACTTT.